A single sample gave rise to the 32 T cell receptor beta chains below, sequenced in a study of blood T cell repertoires in COVID-19. Using immunoSEQ multiplex PCR, the repertoire was profiled, and TCRdb retains in-frame clones only, with some absent. The repertoire consists of fewer than 250,000 clones, with around 83% occurring once and the leading ten covering less than 3.5%. The sample taken for sequencing was peripheral blood. The receptors shown here come from a middle-aged man with active or convalescent COVID-19.

The gene calls are TRBV6-5 and TRBJ2-7; possibly TRBD1 for D (6 bases). The CDR3 has 14 amino acids. Germline V gene sequence: CDR1 MNHEY, CDR2 SVGAGI. The germline V and J ends were trimmed by 2 bases and 5 bases, with 13 bases remaining between them. Here the CDR3 reads CASSYRGNLNEQYF. The DNA of the CDR3 is TGTGCCAGCAGTTACAGGGGGAATCTCAACGAGCAGTACTTC.

The V gene is TRBV10-3, the J gene TRBJ2-7; TRBD1 matches at 7 bases. The germline V gene encodes CDR1 ENHRY and CDR2 SYGVKD. V lost 0 bases to trimming and J lost 3 bases; unmatched junction nucleotides: 5. This CDR3 contains 15 residues. The CDR3 region is CAISESTGTDYEQYF. The CDR3 nucleotides are TGTGCCATCAGTGAGTCGACTGGGACAGACTACGAGCAGTACTTC.

This rearrangement joins TRBV29-1 to TRBJ1-1; TRBD1 agrees at 7 bases. The CDR3 loop spans 14 amino acids. Germline lookup yields CDR1 SQVTM and CDR2 ANQGSEA. V was clipped by 6 bases and J by 4 bases; unmatched bases: 11. The DNA for the CDR3 is TGCAGCGTCCAGGGTTCGCAGGGGGTCACTGAAGCTTTCTTT. Amino acids: CSVQGSQGVTEAFF.

The V and J genes are TRBV6-5 and TRBJ1-1; TRBD1 aligns across 7 bases. Losses at the gene ends were 7 bases for V and 1 base for J; bases not matched to a gene: 6. CDR1 is MNHEY and CDR2 is SVGAGI in the germline V gene. CDR3 length: 14 amino acids. The CDR3 reads CASTRDRRNTEAFF. The CDR3 nucleotides read TGTGCCAGCACCAGGGACAGACGGAACACTGAAGCTTTCTTT.

The V call is TRBV4-1, the J call TRBJ2-7, with a weak D call TRBD2 (5 bases). Per the germline V gene, CDR1 is MGHRA and CDR2 is YSYEKL. This CDR3 spans 17 amino acids. The germline V and J ends were trimmed by 0 bases and 0 bases, with 15 bases remaining between them. CDR3 in DNA: TGCGCCAGCAGCCAAGAATTAGGACTTCCTCCCTCCTACGAGCAGTACTTC. This sequence encodes CASSQELGLPPSYEQYF.

The chain employs TRBV18 and TRBJ1-5; D is unresolved. The CDR3 length is 13 residues. The germline V and J ends were trimmed by 3 bases and 1 base, with 4 bases remaining between them. Germline V gene sequence: CDR1 KGHSH, CDR2 LQKENI. The CDR3 sequence is CASSPRSNQPQHF. The CDR3 region has the DNA TGTGCCAGCTCACCCAGAAGCAATCAGCCCCAGCATTTT.

This chain connects TRBV18 to TRBJ1-2; 8 bases fit TRBD1. V trimming: 5 bases; J trimming: 2 bases; junction bases outside the gene matches: 4. Looked up from germline, CDR1 is KGHSH and CDR2 is LQKENI. This CDR3 is built from 14 residues. CDR3 in amino acids: CASSVDRANYGYTF. The DNA for the CDR3 is TGTGCCAGCTCAGTGGACAGGGCGAACTATGGCTACACCTTC. The variable domain in full, completed from reference TRBV18 and TRBJ1-2, reads NAGVMQNPRHLVRRRGQEARLRCSPMKGHSHVYWYRQLPEEGLKFMVYLQKENIIDESGMPKERFSAEFPKEGPSILRIQQVVRGDSAAYFCASSVDRANYGYTFGSGTRLTVV.

This chain links TRBV4-1 with TRBJ1-1, with D perhaps matching TRBD1 (6 bases). Germline CDR1 reads MGHRA; CDR2 reads YSYEKL. The CDR3 is 17 residues long. V lost 0 bases and J lost 9, with 23 bases in between. The CDR3 DNA follows: TGCGCCAGCAGCCAAGATTGGGGGCGCGTACGACAGGACCAAGCTTTCTTT. Protein sequence: CASSQDWGRVRQDQAFF.

The rearrangement links TRBV28 to TRBJ2-7, with TRBD1 matching 12 bases. The CDR3 is 16 residues long. V was clipped by 6 bases and J by 3 bases; unmatched bases: 9. Germline CDR1 MDHEN, CDR2 SYDVKM. CDR3 in DNA: TGTGCCAGCAGGGGATCCGGGACAGGGGGCAACTACGAGCAGTACTTC. It encodes CASRGSGTGGNYEQYF.

In its sample, this clone was seen once. V and J are TRBV9 and TRBJ1-2; 7 positions match TRBD1. The CDR3 covers 14 residues. The trim removed 4 bases at V and 3 bases at J, leaving 6 bases unmatched. Germline CDR1 is SGDLS and CDR2 is YYNGEE. The chain's CDR3 is CASSPYDRDYGYTF. CDR3 bases: TGTGCCAGCAGCCCCTACGACAGGGACTATGGCTACACCTTC.

The chain uses TRBV7-9 and TRBJ2-7, with a possible D match to TRBD1 (5 bases). V was clipped by 4 bases and J by 0 bases, with 10 bases between them. Germline CDR1 SEHNR, CDR2 FQNEAQ (reference sequence). This CDR3 has 14 residues. As DNA, the CDR3 is TGTGCCAGCAGCTCCAGGGCCAGCTCCTACGAGCAGTACTTC. Translated: CASSSRASSYEQYF. Based on the CDR3 plus reference TRBV7-9 and TRBJ2-7, the full variable domain is DTGVSQNPRHKITKRGQNVTFRCDPISEHNRLYWYRQTLGQGPEFLTYFQNEAQLEKSRLLSDRFSAERPKGSFSTLEIQRTEQGDSAMYLCASSSRASSYEQYFGPGTRLTVT.

This chain connects TRBV11-2 to TRBJ1-2; D uncertain. The CDR3 has 12 residues. In germline, CDR1 is SGHAT, CDR2 FQNNGV. Trimming left V 3 bases short and J 6 bases short, with 8 bases between. This CDR3 is CASSFHGDGYTF. As DNA, the CDR3 is TGTGCCAGCAGCTTCCATGGAGATGGCTACACCTTC.

The chain employs TRBV6-5 and TRBJ2-1; 7 nucleotides align to TRBD1. The J segment lost 2 bases and the V segment lost 0 bases, leaving 4 bases of the junction unmatched. CDR1 is MNHEY and CDR2 is SVGAGI in the germline V gene. The CDR3 extends over 16 amino acids. CDR3 sequence (DNA): TGTGCCAGCAGTTACTCGGGAAGGGGGCCCTACAATGAGCAGTTCTTC. Translating gives CASSYSGRGPYNEQFF.

The V and J genes are TRBV27 and TRBJ1-4; D gene uncertain. CDR3 size: 14 residues. V lost 6 bases, J lost 4 bases, and 12 bases lay in between. From germline, CDR1 is MNHEY and CDR2 SMNVEV (reference sequence). DNA for the CDR3: TGTGCCAGCAGCCCGTTCCCTCTTAATGAAAAACTGTTTTTT. This encodes CASSPFPLNEKLFF.

This clone was seen just once. J is TRBJ2-7 and V is TRBV11-2; 7 bases are shared with TRBD1. The length of the CDR3 is 13 residues. V lost 9 bases to trimming and J lost 3 bases; unmatched junction nucleotides: 8. Germline V gene lookup returns CDR1 SGHAT and CDR2 FQNNGV. DNA of the CDR3: TGTGCCAGTACACAGGGGACGAACTACGAGCAGTACTTC. It translates to CASTQGTNYEQYF.

This sequence joins TRBV4-1 and TRBJ2-2; 7 positions agree with TRBD2. Trimming removed 2 bases from V and 6 bases from J; junction bases left unmatched: 18. Germline V lookup: CDR1 MGHRA, CDR2 YSYEKL. This CDR3 region has 19 residues. DNA for the CDR3: TGCGCCAGCAGCCAAAGGGACTACAGGTTATTAGGTTACGCCGGGGAGCTGTTTTTT. Amino acid sequence: CASSQRDYRLLGYAGELFF.

V and J are TRBV3-1 (or the pseudogene TRBV3-2) and TRBJ2-7; D may be TRBD2 (7 bases). Germline assignment: CDR1 LGHDT and CDR2 YNNKEL (reference sequence). Trimming removed 3 bases from V and 2 bases from J, with 20 bases in between. This CDR3 comprises 17 residues. CDR3 sequence reads: CASSQFSSGGGAYEQYF. CDR3 DNA sequence: TGTGCCAGCAGCCAGTTCTCTAGCGGAGGGGGGGCCTACGAGCAGTACTTC.

The chain joins TRBV5-1 to TRBJ1-2; no firm D call. The V and J ends lost 0 bases and 8 bases respectively, with 14 bases between them. The CDR3 runs to 14 residues. From germline, CDR1 is SGHRS and CDR2 YFSETQ. The CDR3 DNA sequence: TGCGCCAGCAGCTTGGAGTCTGCGGATCGAGGCTACACCTTC. It yields the protein CASSLESADRGYTF.

The rearrangement joins TRBV27 to TRBJ2-2; the match to TRBD2 covers 13 bases. This CDR3 comprises 19 residues. Germline V CDR1 and CDR2: MNHEY, SMNVEV (reference sequence). J was trimmed by 0 bases and V by 4 bases; bases with no gene match: 8. The CDR3, as DNA: TGTGCCAGCAGTTCCAAACTAGCGGGAGGGTTCGCGAACACCGGGGAGCTGTTTTTT. This translates into CASSSKLAGGFANTGELFF.

The table lists this clone with many counts. The rearrangement links TRBV11-2 to TRBJ2-7; D unclear. V lost 0 bases to trimming and J lost 3 bases, with 12 bases between them. CDR3 length equals 15 residues. Germline V lookup: CDR1 SGHAT, CDR2 FQNNGV. CDR3 loop: CASSLEAHPYYEQYF. The DNA for the CDR3 is TGTGCCAGCAGCTTAGAAGCCCACCCCTACTACGAGCAGTACTTC.

V is TRBV2 and J is TRBJ1-2; tentatively, D is TRBD1 (6 bases). The CDR3 sequence is 13 residues long. V lost 5 bases, J lost 8 bases, and 15 bases lay in between. The germline V gene encodes CDR1 SNHLY and CDR2 FYNNEI. For the CDR3, the DNA is TGTGCCAGCAGTACCGAACAGGGTGGCGGCTACACCTTC. This encodes CASSTEQGGGYTF.

The chain is built from TRBV6-2 or TRBV6-3 and TRBJ1-6; TRBD1 matches 8 bases. Germline CDR1 and CDR2: MNHEY and SVGEGT. V gave up 5 bases and J gave up 9 bases; unmatched junction bases: 6. The CDR3 totals 14 residues. The CDR3 DNA sequence: TGTGCCAGCAGTGCCGCAGGGGGCGGTTCACCCCTCCACTTT. Translating it yields CASSAAGGGSPLHF.

This chain connects TRBV28 to TRBJ1-1, with D tentatively TRBD1 (6 bases). The ends were cut back, 3 bases at V and 4 bases at J, with 15 bases in the middle. There are 15 residues in the CDR3. The V gene's germline CDR1 is MDHEN and CDR2 SYDVKM. This chain's CDR3 is CASSFLLGRGTEAFF. The CDR3 bases are TGTGCCAGCAGTTTCCTCCTGGGCAGGGGCACTGAAGCTTTCTTT.

The chain has TRBV29-1 and TRBJ2-5; D not certain. V lost 6 bases, J lost 1 base, and 18 bases lay in between. The length of the CDR3 is 15 residues. The germline CDR1 and CDR2 sequences are SQVTM and ANQGSEA. Here the CDR3 reads CSVDLGATSQETQYF. The DNA for the CDR3 is TGCAGCGTCGACCTGGGCGCAACATCCCAAGAGACCCAGTACTTC.

The chain combines TRBV3-1 (or the pseudogene TRBV3-2) with TRBJ2-1; 8 nucleotides agree with TRBD2. Germline lookup yields CDR1 LGHDT and CDR2 YNNKEL (reference sequence). The V and J ends lost 2 bases and 5 bases, in that order; junction bases with no gene match: 5. The CDR3 totals 15 residues. The CDR3 DNA follows: TGTGCCAGCAGCCAAAAAGGGACTAGAAACAATGAGCAGTTCTTC. Amino acid sequence: CASSQKGTRNNEQFF.

This clone was detected once. The J gene is TRBJ2-7, the V gene TRBV18; 8 bases match TRBD2. V lost 0 bases, J lost 7 bases, and 8 bases stayed unmatched. In germline, CDR1 is KGHSH, CDR2 LQKENI. This CDR3 is built from 15 residues. The CDR3 reads CASSPPGTSGGEQYF. CDR3 sequence (DNA): TGTGCCAGCTCACCACCCGGAACTAGCGGTGGAGAGCAGTACTTC.

The gene calls are TRBV18 and TRBJ1-1; 9 bases agree with TRBD1. The CDR3 contains 14 residues. J lost 4 bases, V lost 6 bases, and 6 bases had no gene match. The germline gives CDR1 KGHSH, CDR2 LQKENI. The CDR3 sequence is CASSSGQGSTEAFF. CDR3 DNA: TGTGCCAGCTCTTCGGGACAGGGAAGCACTGAAGCTTTCTTT.

This chain uses TRBV7-9 with TRBJ2-3; D is undetermined. The CDR3 runs 14 residues. The germline V gene has CDR1 SEHNR and CDR2 FQNEAQ (reference sequence). The V gene lost 0 bases and the J gene lost 7 bases, with 11 bases spanning the gap. CDR3 sequence (DNA): TGTGCCAGCAGCTTAGCCGGCCAGGCAAATACGCAGTATTTT. Translated, it gives CASSLAGQANTQYF.

V gene TRBV7-2 combines with J gene TRBJ1-5, with D perhaps TRBD1 (6 bases). This CDR3 contains 15 residues. Trimming took off 0 bases at V and 6 bases at J, with 12 bases between the two ends. CDR1 and CDR2 (germline): SGHTA, FQGNSA. The CDR3, as DNA: TGTGCCAGCAGCTTAGCTCCAGGGGCCGTTCAGCCCCAGCATTTT. This codes for CASSLAPGAVQPQHF.

This chain joins TRBV3-1 (or the pseudogene TRBV3-2) and TRBJ1-2; a possible D gene is TRBD1 (5 bases). The germline V gene encodes CDR1 LGHDT and CDR2 YNNKEL (reference sequence). The CDR3 has 13 amino acids. The V end was cut by 1 base, the J end by 8 bases, with 11 bases between. The CDR3 DNA follows: TGTGCCAGCAGCCAAGTCCAGGGAAGCGGCTACACCTTC. Translating it yields CASSQVQGSGYTF.

This clone was counted between two and nine times. The chain joins TRBV6-1 to TRBJ1-1; 7 nucleotides line up with TRBD1. Germline CDR1 and CDR2: MNHNS and SASEGT. The CDR3 runs to 17 residues. The V and J ends lost 2 bases and 10 bases, in that order; junction bases with no gene match: 19. This CDR3 reads CASSESQGRGFRLAAFF. In nucleotides, the CDR3 is TGTGCCAGCAGTGAATCCCAGGGCAGGGGGTTCCGATTGGCAGCTTTCTTT.

The V and J genes are TRBV23-1 and TRBJ1-5; D perhaps matches TRBD1 (5 bases). TRBV23-1 counts as an open reading frame of uncertain function. The CDR3 length is 15 residues. Trimming removed 10 bases from V and 1 base from J, with 17 bases in between. CDR3: CATLGGEGSNQPQHF. As DNA, the CDR3 is TGCGCCACCCTAGGCGGGGAGGGGAGCAATCAGCCCCAGCATTTT.